This TCR beta chain stems from a study of blood T cell repertoires in COVID-19. CDR1 SGHRS and CDR2 YFSETQ come from the germline V gene. The CDR3 covers 15 residues. The junction had 8 bases not matched to a gene; V was cut back by 4 bases and J by 4 bases. Authors' data handling: Nucleated cell counts were estimated from reference gene primer amplification. Clones were sequenced by immunoSEQ multiplex PCR, and TCRdb holds only the in-frame ones, with some missing. V and J calls and clone size come straight from that table; D and trimming were deduced from the DNA. The data show roughly 100,000 clones, under 90% seen once.

The rearrangement joins TRBV5-1 to TRBJ2-3; the match to TRBD2 covers 8 bases. This sequence originates from a man older than 75 with acute or convalescent COVID-19. The material sequenced was peripheral blood. The CDR3 nucleotides are TGCGCCAGCAGCAGCGGACTAGCTCGCCCAGATACGCAGTATTTT. The encoded protein is CASSSGLARPDTQYF.